These 23 T cell receptor beta chains were sequenced from one sample in a study of blood T cell repertoires in COVID-19. Data came from immunoSEQ multiplex PCR; TCRdb stores just in-frame clones and leaves some out. The sample yields around 250,000 clones, approximately 87% seen once. Material: peripheral blood. The origin of the receptors is a man in his 60s who had recovered from COVID-19.

The rearrangement links TRBV10-3 to TRBJ2-1; 8 nucleotides line up with TRBD2. The V gene's germline CDR1 is ENHRY and CDR2 SYGVKD. The trim removed 8 bases at V and 10 bases at J, leaving 16 bases unmatched. This CDR3 has 15 amino acids. CDR3 sequence: CAIQDLAGPGGEQFF. The CDR3 DNA is TGTGCCATCCAAGATCTAGCGGGCCCCGGGGGGGAGCAGTTCTTC.

The chain carries TRBV6-5 and TRBJ2-7; D call uncertain. V was shortened by 5 bases and J by 4 bases, with 6 bases between the two germline ends. Germline CDR1 MNHEY, CDR2 SVGAGI. The CDR3 sequence is 11 residues long. CDR3 loop: CASSTGYEQYF. The CDR3, as DNA: TGTGCCAGCAGTACGGGTTACGAGCAGTACTTC.

In this sample, this clone turned up a few times. The V and J genes are TRBV2 and TRBJ2-7; 9 nucleotides line up with TRBD1. The CDR3 is 15 amino acids. With 6 bases clipped from V and 3 bases from J, the junction kept 9 bases outside the gene matches. Germline-derived CDR1 and CDR2 are SNHLY and FYNNEI. This CDR3 reads CASRRLGQGSYEQYF. CDR3 sequence (DNA): TGTGCCAGCAGAAGACTGGGACAGGGAAGCTACGAGCAGTACTTC.

The J gene is TRBJ2-3, the V gene TRBV5-1, with TRBD2 matching 10 bases. CDR1 and CDR2 from the germline V gene are SGHRS and YFSETQ. The CDR3 spans 14 residues. Trimming cost V 6 bases and J 3 bases; bases outside gene matches: 4. The CDR3 DNA is TGCGCCAGCAACAGCGGGAGGGTTACAGATACGCAGTATTTT. This sequence encodes CASNSGRVTDTQYF.

Of note for this clone: Other nucleotide sequences from this sample produce the same CDR3. V is TRBV28 and J is TRBJ1-5; D remains ambiguous. Trimming cost V 2 bases and J 1 base, with 6 bases left between them. CDR3 length: 14 residues. Germline loops: CDR1 MDHEN, CDR2 SYDVKM. In DNA, the CDR3 is TGTGCCAGCAGTTTAGCGGGCAGCAATCAGCCCCAGCATTTT. Protein sequence: CASSLAGSNQPQHF.

The V and J genes are TRBV6-5 and TRBJ1-2, with TRBD1 matching over 9 bases. The ends lost 6 bases at V and 4 bases at J; junction bases unmatched: 9. There are 15 residues in the CDR3. The germline gives CDR1 MNHEY, CDR2 SVGAGI. In DNA form, the CDR3 reads TGTGCCAGCAGCGCCGGGACAGGGTTTTCCTATGGCTACACCTTC. Its translation is CASSAGTGFSYGYTF.

V usage is TRBV9 and J usage is TRBJ2-2, with 8 bases lining up with TRBD2. Germline trimming cut 3 bases from V and 6 bases from J; bases unmatched to any gene: 1. Germline lookup yields CDR1 SGDLS and CDR2 YYNGEE. The CDR3 totals 13 residues. The CDR3 loop reads CASSGGGPGELFF. CDR3 sequence (DNA): TGTGCCAGCAGCGGCGGGGGGCCCGGGGAGCTGTTTTTT. Full variable domain (rest looked up from reference TRBV9 and TRBJ2-2): DSGVTQTPKHLITATGQRVTLRCSPRSGDLSVYWYQQSLDQGLQFLIQYYNGEERAKGNILERFSAQQFPDLHSELNLSSLELGDSALYFCASSGGGPGELFFGEGSRLTVL.

The rearrangement uses TRBV5-6 and TRBJ1-2, with a tentative D call TRBD1 (6 bases). With 2 bases removed from V and 2 bases from J, the gap between germline ends came to 10 bases. Per the germline V gene, CDR1 is SGHDT and CDR2 is YYEEEE. This CDR3 has 14 amino acids. The CDR3 sequence: CASSFYTGNYGYTF. CDR3 DNA: TGTGCCAGCAGCTTTTATACAGGGAACTATGGCTACACCTTC.

This clone appeared once. V usage is TRBV2 and J usage is TRBJ2-3; a possible D gene is TRBD1 (6 bases). CDR3 length equals 16 residues. Germline CDR1 and CDR2: SNHLY and FYNNEI. V lost 10 bases and J lost 0, with 20 bases in between. The chain's CDR3 is CATNDGQRPSTDTQYF. The CDR3 nucleotides read TGTGCCACCAACGATGGACAGCGCCCTAGCACAGATACGCAGTATTTT.

The chain uses TRBV3-1 (or the pseudogene TRBV3-2) and TRBJ2-3; D is uncertain. The germline V gene encodes CDR1 LGHDT and CDR2 YNNKEL (reference sequence). Trimming removed 0 bases at V and 4 bases at J, with 8 bases between. CDR3 length: 14 residues. The chain's CDR3 is CASSQDSVADTQYF. For the CDR3, the DNA is TGTGCCAGCAGCCAAGATTCCGTAGCAGATACGCAGTATTTT.

This rearrangement joins TRBV5-8 to TRBJ1-5, with D unclear. The CDR3 length is 15 residues. The germline V and J ends were trimmed by 0 bases and 1 base, with 8 bases remaining between them. The germline gives CDR1 SGHTS, CDR2 YDEGEE. The CDR3 loop reads CASSLGGGSNQPQHF. The CDR3 DNA reads TGTGCCAGCAGCTTGGGGGGAGGGAGCAATCAGCCCCAGCATTTT.

This clone was seen a few times. The rearrangement links TRBV3-1 (or the pseudogene TRBV3-2) to TRBJ1-1, with D perhaps matching TRBD1 (5 bases). This CDR3 region has 14 residues. V was pared by 1 base and J by 6 bases, with 12 bases between. Germline CDR1 is LGHDT and CDR2 is YNNKEL (reference sequence). Here the CDR3 DNA reads TGTGCCAGCAGCCAAGTCGGAGGGGTCCCTGAAGCTTTCTTT. It yields the protein CASSQVGGVPEAFF.

V and J are TRBV27 and TRBJ1-5; TRBD1 matches 7 bases. Germline V lookup: CDR1 MNHEY, CDR2 SMNVEV (reference sequence). The CDR3 totals 15 residues. Trimming at V came to 7 bases and at J to 1 base, leaving 7 bases not matched to a gene. This CDR3 is CASKRQGGSNQPQHF. The CDR3 DNA reads TGTGCCAGCAAAAGACAGGGCGGGAGCAATCAGCCCCAGCATTTT.

V usage is TRBV7-9 and J usage is TRBJ1-1; the match to TRBD1 covers 10 bases. The CDR3 extends over 14 amino acids. The germline gives CDR1 SEHNR, CDR2 FQNEAQ (reference sequence). V was clipped by 1 base and J by 6 bases; unmatched bases: 2. The CDR3: CASSLGGTGAEAFF. In nucleotides, the CDR3 is TGTGCCAGCAGCTTAGGGGGGACAGGGGCTGAAGCTTTCTTT.

Only one count was recorded for this clone. The chain combines TRBV7-6 with TRBJ1-3; D might be TRBD1 (5 bases). Trimming took off 5 bases at V and 8 bases at J, with 13 bases between the two ends. Germline CDR1 is SGHVS and CDR2 is FNYEAQ. The CDR3 is made up of 13 amino acids. The CDR3 here is CASSVRVRDTIYF. In DNA form, the CDR3 reads TGTGCCAGCAGCGTCAGGGTCAGGGACACCATATATTTT. Together with reference TRBV7-6 and TRBJ1-3, the CDR3 gives the full variable domain: GAGVSQSPRYKVTKRGQDVALRCDPISGHVSLYWYRQALGQGPEFLTYFNYEAQQDKSGLPNDRFSAERPEGSISTLTIQRTEQRDSAMYRCASSVRVRDTIYFGEGSWLTVV.

The chain links TRBV5-6 to TRBJ2-2, with 9 nucleotides matching TRBD2. CDR1 SGHDT and CDR2 YYEEEE come from the germline V gene. The CDR3 is 18 residues long. Losses at the gene ends were 4 bases for V and 6 bases for J; bases not matched to a gene: 16. CDR3 in DNA: TGTGCCAGCAGCCGGCCGTTGGCTAGCGGGACCAACCCCGGGGAGCTGTTTTTT. It yields the protein CASSRPLASGTNPGELFF.

This chain links TRBV6-5 with TRBJ1-1, with 7 bases matching TRBD1. This CDR3 has 14 residues. Germline CDR1 and CDR2: MNHEY and SVGAGI. Germline trimming cut 6 bases from V and 6 bases from J; bases unmatched to any gene: 10. CDR3 sequence: CASSDTPQGAEAFF. The CDR3 DNA is TGTGCCAGCAGCGACACCCCCCAGGGGGCTGAAGCTTTCTTT.

This sequence joins TRBV28 and TRBJ1-1, with D possibly TRBD1 on 5 matching bases. Per the germline V gene, CDR1 is MDHEN and CDR2 is SYDVKM. CDR3 size: 16 residues. The ends were cut back, 1 base at V and 5 bases at J, with 17 bases in the middle. This CDR3 is CASSLFGPGRKTEAFF. CDR3 bases: TGTGCCAGCAGTTTATTTGGTCCAGGGCGAAAGACTGAAGCTTTCTTT.

V and J are TRBV7-2 and TRBJ2-3; TRBD1 is a possible D gene (5 bases). V lost 3 bases to trimming and J lost 5 bases, with 9 bases between them. CDR3 length equals 13 residues. Germline CDR1 reads SGHTA; CDR2 reads FQGNSA. The CDR3 region is CASSFNQGDTQYF. Here the CDR3 DNA reads TGTGCCAGCAGCTTCAACCAGGGAGATACGCAGTATTTT.

The gene calls are TRBV11-3 and TRBJ2-5; D ambiguous. Trimming cost V 5 bases and J 4 bases, with 5 bases left between them. The germline gives CDR1 SGHNT, CDR2 YENEEA. The CDR3 runs 11 residues. The CDR3 nucleotides are TGTGCCAGCAGCCAAGCAGAGACCCAGTACTTC. Its translation is CASSQAETQYF.

This clone was picked up a small number of times. The gene calls are TRBV15 and TRBJ1-4; 11 positions agree with TRBD1. The CDR3 sequence is 18 residues long. The V segment lost 2 bases and the J segment 3 bases; nucleotides outside the gene matches: 8. The germline V gene encodes CDR1 LNHNV and CDR2 YYDKDF (reference sequence). The CDR3 nucleotides are TGTGCCACCAGCAGATCCCGGGACAGGGGGAATTCTAATGAAAAACTGTTTTTT. It encodes CATSRSRDRGNSNEKLFF.

This clone was counted a few times. The rearrangement uses TRBV6-1 and TRBJ2-5, with 8 bases fitting TRBD2. This CDR3 spans 15 amino acids. Germline CDR1 and CDR2: MNHNS and SASEGT. Trimming at V came to 1 base and at J to 3 bases, leaving 4 bases not matched to a gene. DNA for the CDR3: TGTGCCAGCAGTGAAGGGAGTAGCGGGAAAGAGACCCAGTACTTC. Protein sequence: CASSEGSSGKETQYF.

This clone was seen a few times. The V gene is TRBV28, the J gene TRBJ2-7; no reliable D call. CDR3 length: 11 amino acids. Germline CDR1 is MDHEN and CDR2 is SYDVKM. V was clipped by 5 bases and J by 1 base, with 3 bases between them. In DNA form, the CDR3 reads TGTGCCAGCAGTGAGTCCTACGAGCAGTACTTC. It encodes CASSESYEQYF.